This T cell receptor beta chain was captured in a study of T cell changes during pregnancy in multiple sclerosis. Profiled with immunoSEQ multiplex PCR; TCRdb holds only in-frame clones, not every one. The sample records fewer than 140,000 clones, roughly nine tenths being singletons. The TCR sequence derives from a female donor with multiple sclerosis, enrolled in a pregnancy study. Material: peripheral blood, obtained before pregnancy.

The CDR3 nucleotides read TGTGCCAGCAGCCTCGGGACAGGAGACGGCTACACCTTC. Protein product: CASSLGTGDGYTF. The chain couples TRBV5-6 to TRBJ1-2; 8 nucleotides align to TRBD1. The CDR3 length is 13 residues. V dropped 4 bases and J dropped 8; count of bases not matched to a gene: 7. The V gene's germline CDR1 is SGHDT and CDR2 YYEEEE.